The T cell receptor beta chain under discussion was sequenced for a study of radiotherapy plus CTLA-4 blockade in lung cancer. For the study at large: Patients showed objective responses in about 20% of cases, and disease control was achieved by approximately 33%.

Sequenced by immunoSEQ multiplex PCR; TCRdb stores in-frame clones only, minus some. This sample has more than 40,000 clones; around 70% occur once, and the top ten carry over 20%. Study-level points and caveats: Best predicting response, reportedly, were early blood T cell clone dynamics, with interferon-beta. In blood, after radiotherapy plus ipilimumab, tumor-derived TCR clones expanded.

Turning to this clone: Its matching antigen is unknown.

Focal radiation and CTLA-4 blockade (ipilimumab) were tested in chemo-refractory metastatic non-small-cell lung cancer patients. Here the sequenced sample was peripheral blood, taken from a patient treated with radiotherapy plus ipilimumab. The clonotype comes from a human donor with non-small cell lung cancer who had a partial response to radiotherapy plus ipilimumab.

The CDR3 reads CASSRGGFTGELFF. The CDR3 coding sequence is TGTGCCAGCAGCCGAGGGGGCTTCACCGGGGAGCTGTTTTTT. This sequence joins TRBV7-2 and TRBJ2-2; TRBD1 aligns across 7 bases. This CDR3 region has 14 residues. The V gene end was trimmed by 5 bases and the J gene end by 4 bases; junction bases not matched to a gene: 4. Germline V gene lookup returns CDR1 SGHTA and CDR2 FQGNSA.